The 19 T cell receptor beta chains listed next were all sequenced from one sample in a study of shared clonotypes between healthy human individuals. Sequenced by immunoSEQ multiplex PCR; TCRdb stores in-frame clones only, minus some. Here the sample spans around 2.5 million clones, 90% to 95% being singletons. Material for sequencing was naive CD4+ T cells from PBMCs. Subset: CD45RA+ positively selected. The receptors derive from a man aged 18 to 30 in good health. Some clones in this sample may be carry-over from other donors' samples.

The V call is TRBV19, the J call TRBJ1-1; 7 bases map to TRBD1. Germline values: CDR1 LNHDA, CDR2 SQIVND (reference sequence). The CDR3 runs to 16 residues. With V trimmed by 6 bases and J by 6 bases, 16 bases remained unmatched. CDR3 sequence (DNA): TGTGCCAGTAGGCCCGACAGGGCGACGAGATACGCTGAAGCTTTCTTT. Its protein is CASRPDRATRYAEAFF.

The chain recombines TRBV7-8 with TRBJ1-6; a weak D match, TRBD1 (5 bases). V was trimmed by 5 bases and J by 5 bases, leaving 13 bases between them. CDR3 length: 15 residues. Per the germline V gene, CDR1 is SGHVS and CDR2 is FQNEAQ. Here the CDR3 DNA reads TGTGCCAGCAGCGCCCGGGACGGGGATAATTCACCCCTCCACTTT. Encoded protein: CASSARDGDNSPLHF.

The table lists this clone with a count of one. The chain couples TRBV9 to TRBJ2-3; 7 bases fit TRBD1. CDR3 size: 19 residues. Germline assignment: CDR1 SGDLS and CDR2 YYNGEE. J gave up 3 bases and V 4 bases, and 20 bases lay outside the gene matches. CDR3 region: CASSPARGTATLGTDTQYF. The DNA for the CDR3 is TGTGCCAGCAGCCCAGCGAGGGGGACAGCTACCCTCGGTACAGATACGCAGTATTTT.

This chain joins TRBV18 and TRBJ1-1; weak D call: TRBD1 (6 bases). The germline gives CDR1 KGHSH, CDR2 LQKENI. The length of the CDR3 is 17 residues. V lost 4 bases and J 1 base, leaving 19 bases between the germline ends. The CDR3 here is CASSQEPLTGPNTEAFF. CDR3 DNA: TGTGCCAGCTCACAGGAACCTTTGACAGGACCGAACACTGAAGCTTTCTTT.

The rearrangement joins TRBV6-5 to TRBJ2-1; 13 bases are a match to TRBD2. V was pared by 6 bases and J by 14 bases, with 1 base of the junction left unmatched. The CDR3 is made up of 11 amino acids. The V gene's germline CDR1 is MNHEY and CDR2 SVGAGI. The CDR3 coding sequence is TGTGCCAGCAGGGGGACTAGCGGGAAGTTCTTC. It codes for CASRGTSGKFF.

The chain has TRBV5-1 and TRBJ1-5; TRBD1 aligns across 8 bases. The CDR3 totals 15 residues. J was trimmed by 4 bases and V by 1 base; bases with no gene match: 4. The germline CDR1 and CDR2 sequences are SGHRS and YFSETQ. The CDR3 coding sequence is TGCGCCAGCAGCTTGACAGGGGGGAGTAATCAGCCCCAGCATTTT. This sequence encodes CASSLTGGSNQPQHF.

The chain couples TRBV7-9 to TRBJ2-3; no clear D gene. The V gene lost 3 bases and the J gene lost 2 bases, with 12 bases spanning the gap. Looked up from germline, CDR1 is SEHNR and CDR2 is FQNEAQ (reference sequence). The CDR3 has 15 residues. The CDR3 is CASSFTSAYTDTQYF. The CDR3 DNA sequence: TGTGCCAGCAGCTTCACCTCGGCTTACACAGATACGCAGTATTTT.

The chain carries TRBV6-5 and TRBJ2-7; unclear D gene. The length of the CDR3 is 14 residues. Germline V lookup: CDR1 MNHEY, CDR2 SVGAGI. Trimming removed 0 bases at V and 2 bases at J, with 8 bases between. The CDR3 loop reads CASSYSETTYEQYF. The CDR3 DNA follows: TGTGCCAGCAGTTACTCGGAAACCACCTACGAGCAGTACTTC.

This chain uses TRBV5-8 with TRBJ2-1; 12 bases map to TRBD2. Per the germline V gene, CDR1 is SGHTS and CDR2 is YDEGEE. V lost 6 bases, J lost 5 bases, and 6 bases stayed unmatched. The CDR3 is 15 residues long. CDR3 loop: CASILGLAGNNEQFF. CDR3 DNA sequence: TGTGCCAGCATCCTCGGACTAGCGGGAAACAATGAGCAGTTCTTC.

This rearrangement joins TRBV11-2 to TRBJ2-2; 14 bases map to TRBD2. The germline V gene encodes CDR1 SGHAT and CDR2 FQNNGV. Trimming at V came to 1 base and at J to 4 bases, leaving 5 bases not matched to a gene. There are 18 residues in the CDR3. Here the CDR3 DNA reads TGTGCCAGCAGCTTAGGACTAGCGGGAGGGGACGGCACCGGGGAGCTGTTTTTT. Translation gives CASSLGLAGGDGTGELFF.

The chain couples TRBV7-2 to TRBJ2-3, with 15 bases lining up with TRBD2. This CDR3 has 19 residues. Germline lookup yields CDR1 SGHTA and CDR2 FQGNSA. After removal of 5 bases from V and 3 bases from J, the junction contained 12 bases not matched to a gene. CDR3 sequence: CASSPGRTSGRADTDTQYF. In DNA, the CDR3 is TGTGCCAGCAGCCCGGGACGGACTAGCGGGAGGGCAGATACAGATACGCAGTATTTT.

This chain links TRBV4-1 with TRBJ2-5; D gene uncertain. V lost 3 bases to trimming and J lost 3 bases, with 14 bases between them. The germline gives CDR1 MGHRA, CDR2 YSYEKL. The CDR3 runs to 15 residues. CDR3 sequence (DNA): TGCGCCAGCAGCCAGAGAGGCGGAGTCGAAGAGACCCAGTACTTC. This sequence encodes CASSQRGGVEETQYF.

V is TRBV6-5 and J is TRBJ2-7, with D perhaps matching TRBD1 (5 bases). The germline V gene encodes CDR1 MNHEY and CDR2 SVGAGI. V was pared by 8 bases and J by 1 base, with 9 bases between. This CDR3 has 12 amino acids. The chain's CDR3 is CASADRSYEQYF. The CDR3 bases are TGTGCCAGCGCCGACAGATCCTACGAGCAGTACTTC.

V gene TRBV9 combines with J gene TRBJ2-3; D not certain. The CDR3 length is 14 residues. Germline values: CDR1 SGDLS, CDR2 YYNGEE. V was trimmed by 1 base and J by 6 bases, leaving 12 bases between them. CDR3 bases: TGTGCCAGCAGCGTAAGTCCACCGCCCGATACGCAGTATTTT. Translation gives CASSVSPPPDTQYF.

The V call is TRBV5-1, the J call TRBJ2-5; D is unresolved. The V end was cut by 3 bases, the J end by 7 bases, with 10 bases between. The CDR3 spans 12 residues. Per the germline V gene, CDR1 is SGHRS and CDR2 is YFSETQ. The CDR3 protein is CASSSSLGTQYF. CDR3 coding DNA: TGCGCCAGCAGCTCAAGTCTTGGGACCCAGTACTTC.

The J gene is TRBJ1-4, the V gene TRBV7-9; 7 bases fit TRBD1. The CDR3 spans 16 residues. Trimming at V came to 5 bases and at J to 8 bases, leaving 14 bases not matched to a gene. Germline V gives CDR1 SEHNR, CDR2 FQNEAQ (reference sequence). CDR3 loop: CASSLGFRDRIEKLFF. The CDR3 coding sequence is TGTGCCAGCAGCCTAGGCTTCCGGGACAGAATAGAAAAACTGTTTTTT.

V and J are TRBV14 and TRBJ2-2, with D possibly called TRBD1 or TRBD2 (5 bases each). CDR3 length equals 18 residues. The V gene's germline CDR1 is SGHDN and CDR2 FVKESK. The ends were cut back, 1 base at V and 0 bases at J, with 15 bases in the middle. The CDR3 sequence: CASSQGGRKPTNTGELFF. DNA for the CDR3: TGTGCCAGCAGCCAAGGGGGGAGAAAACCCACGAACACCGGGGAGCTGTTTTTT.

The chain carries TRBV19 and TRBJ2-1, with D possibly being TRBD2 (5 bases). Germline V gives CDR1 LNHDA, CDR2 SQIVND (reference sequence). The V end lost 5 bases, the J end lost 9 bases, and 11 bases lay between the germline ends. CDR3 length equals 12 residues. DNA of the CDR3: TGTGCCAGTAGTCAACTAGACGCTGAGCAGTTCTTC. Its protein product is CASSQLDAEQFF.

The V and J genes are TRBV5-6 and TRBJ2-7, with TRBD2 matching over 7 bases. In germline, CDR1 is SGHDT, CDR2 YYEEEE. The CDR3 is made up of 13 amino acids. The J segment lost 7 bases and the V segment lost 4 bases, leaving 8 bases of the junction unmatched. CDR3 sequence: CASSRLSGGEQYF. The CDR3 DNA follows: TGTGCCAGCAGCCGTCTTTCGGGGGGAGAGCAGTACTTC.